This TCR beta chain was identified in a study of blood T cells in healthy people across ages. A sample-barcoded 5' primer and a J-beta primer mix were used in a second PCR of roughly 6 to 11 cycles. The template-switch adaptor was a 5' adaptor with 12 random nucleotides. It tagged each cDNA molecule. Via MiXCR, TCRdb re-called the 5' RACE reads, giving one row per CDR3 protein. Of 1.5 million or so distinct CDR3 sequences listed, 42% were seen once; the top ten hold 7.9%. The V end was cut by 0 bases, the J end by 1 base, with 20 bases between. CDR3 length equals 19 residues. Germline assignment: CDR1 SGHDN and CDR2 FVKESK. Overall study findings and caveats: Researchers judged that diversity estimates from one million T cells fell short of true values. Aged donors had fewer naive CD4+ cells and lower diversity than long-lived donors.

The authors drew around 9.3 milliliters of peripheral blood from each donor. This clonotype came up a few times. Antigen: not known. This sequence joins TRBV14 and TRBJ2-3; a possible D gene is TRBD2 (7 bases). Sequenced: blood. This TCR came from a young woman in good health. CDR3 in amino acids: CASSQDGGPFHLRTDTQYF. CDR3 in DNA: TGTGCCAGCAGCCAAGACGGGGGGCCCTTCCACCTACGCACAGATACGCAGTATTTT.